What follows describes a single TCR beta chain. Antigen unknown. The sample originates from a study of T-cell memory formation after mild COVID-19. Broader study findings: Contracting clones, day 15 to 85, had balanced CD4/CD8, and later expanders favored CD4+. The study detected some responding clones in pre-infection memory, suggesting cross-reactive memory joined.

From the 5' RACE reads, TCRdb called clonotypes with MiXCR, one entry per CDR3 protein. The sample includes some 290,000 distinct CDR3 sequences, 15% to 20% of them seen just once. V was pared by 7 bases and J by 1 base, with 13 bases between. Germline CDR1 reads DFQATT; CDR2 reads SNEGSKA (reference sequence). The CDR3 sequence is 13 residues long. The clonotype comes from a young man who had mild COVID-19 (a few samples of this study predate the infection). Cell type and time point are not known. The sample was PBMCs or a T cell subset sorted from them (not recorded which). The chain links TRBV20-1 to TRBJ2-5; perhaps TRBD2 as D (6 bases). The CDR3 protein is CSGAGGIQETQYF. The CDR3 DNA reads TGCAGTGGGGCCGGGGGAATCCAAGAGACCCAGTACTTC.